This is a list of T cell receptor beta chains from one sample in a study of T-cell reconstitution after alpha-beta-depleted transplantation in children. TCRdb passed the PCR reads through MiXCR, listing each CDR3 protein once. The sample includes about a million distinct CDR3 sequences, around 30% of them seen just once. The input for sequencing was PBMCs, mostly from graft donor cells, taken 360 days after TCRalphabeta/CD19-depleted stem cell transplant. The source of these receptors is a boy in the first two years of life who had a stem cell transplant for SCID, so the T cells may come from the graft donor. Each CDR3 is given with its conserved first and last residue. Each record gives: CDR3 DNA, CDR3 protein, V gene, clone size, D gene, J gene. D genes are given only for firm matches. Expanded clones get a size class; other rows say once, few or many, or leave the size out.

TGTGCCAGCAGCGTCAGGGACAGCCCGGGGTGGGCCACTGAAGCTTTCTTT	CASSVRDSPGWATEAFF	TRBV9	NA	TRBD1	TRBJ1-1
TGTGCCAGCAGCTCTAGCGGGGTTGAGGGAGATACGCAGTATTTT	CASSSSGVEGDTQYF	TRBV7-3	NA	TRBD2	TRBJ2-3
TGTGCCAGCAGCTTAGCGCCCGGCCAAGAGACCCAGTACTTC	CASSLAPGQETQYF	TRBV7-8	few	NA	TRBJ2-5
TGTGCCAGCAGCTTAGAAGGGAAAGGGGACTATGGCTACACCTTC	CASSLEGKGDYGYTF	TRBV7-8	NA	NA	TRBJ1-2
TGTGCCAGCAGTTACTCTTATGGTCAAGAAACCCAGTACTTC	CASSYSYGQETQYF	TRBV6-5	NA	NA	TRBJ2-5
TGCAGTGGGGGCACAGGAGACACCGGGGAGCTGTTTTTT	CSGGTGDTGELFF	TRBV20-1	NA	NA	TRBJ2-2
TGCAGCGTTGGTTTTCTAGCGGGGGGTTTCAAAAACATTCAGTACTTC	CSVGFLAGGFKNIQYF	TRBV29-1	NA	TRBD2	TRBJ2-4
TGTGCCAGCAGCCAAGCCCTAGCGGGGGGGCCGAGGGAGCAGTTCTTC	CASSQALAGGPREQFF	TRBV4-2	NA	TRBD2	TRBJ2-1
TGTGCCAGCAGCCAACGAAAAGGACTATCCCAAGACTACGAGCAGTACTTC	CASSQRKGLSQDYEQYF	TRBV3-1	NA	NA	TRBJ2-7
TGTGCCAGCAGTTTAGAGTGGTGGGAAACTAATGAAAAACTGTTTTTT	CASSLEWWETNEKLFF	TRBV12-3/TRBV12-4	NA	NA	TRBJ1-4
TGTGCCAGCAGTGCGCGGACAGGGCACACCGGGGAGCTGTTTTTT	CASSARTGHTGELFF	TRBV6-2/TRBV6-3	NA	TRBD1	TRBJ2-2
TGTGCCAGCAGACACATATTCCCCCATAGAGGACTAGCGGGGTTACAACGCACAGATACGCAGTATTTT	CASRHIFPHRGLAGLQRTDTQYF	TRBV6-4	few	TRBD2	TRBJ2-3
TGTGCCAGCAGCTTAAGACCCCTGGGGACCCAGTACTTC	CASSLRPLGTQYF	TRBV7-2	few	NA	TRBJ2-5
TGTGCCAGCTTTGGCGGGGGCCCGTACAATGAGCAGTTCTTC	CASFGGGPYNEQFF	TRBV12-3/TRBV12-4	few	NA	TRBJ2-1
TGCGCCAGCAGCACAGGACGGCAAGAGACCCAGTACTTC	CASSTGRQETQYF	TRBV5-1	NA	NA	TRBJ2-5
TGCGCCAGCAGCCAAATTAGCGGGGGTAATGAGCAGTTCTTC	CASSQISGGNEQFF	TRBV4-3	few	TRBD2	TRBJ2-1
TGTGCCAGCAGCCTGAATCCAGGAGGTGAAAAACTGTTTTTT	CASSLNPGGEKLFF	TRBV5-6	once	NA	TRBJ1-4
TGCGCCAGCAGCGGCGGGGTTTCTAGCACAGATACGCAGTATTTT	CASSGGVSSTDTQYF	TRBV5-1	NA	NA	TRBJ2-3
TGTGCCAGCAGTTACGGCAAAAATACGCAGTATTTT	CASSYGKNTQYF	TRBV6-2/TRBV6-3	NA	NA	TRBJ2-3
TGTGCCAGCAGCCATGACACTAGCGGGGGGCCCGATCCCAACTACAATGAGCAGTTCTTC	CASSHDTSGGPDPNYNEQFF	TRBV3-1	few	TRBD2	TRBJ2-1
TGCAGCGTTGTCCCGGGACAGGGAATAAGGACTGAAGCTTTCTTT	CSVVPGQGIRTEAFF	TRBV29-1	few	TRBD1	TRBJ1-1
TGTGCCACCAGCAGAGATAGGGACCGGCATCAAAACATTCAGTACTTC	CATSRDRDRHQNIQYF	TRBV15	NA	NA	TRBJ2-4
TGTGCCAGCAGGATAGGGGACGTCCGGGCGACCCAGTACTTC	CASRIGDVRATQYF	TRBV12-3/TRBV12-4	few	NA	TRBJ2-5
TGTGCCAGCAGCTCTTTCCGGCCAGGAGGTGCCTACGAGCAGTACTTC	CASSSFRPGGAYEQYF	TRBV7-2	NA	NA	TRBJ2-7
TGTGCCAGCAGCGTAGTTTCGAGTACGGGTGGCTACACCTTC	CASSVVSSTGGYTF	TRBV9	NA	NA	TRBJ1-2
TGTGCCAGCAGCCAAGATCTAGCGGGGTTATACAATGAGCAGTTCTTC	CASSQDLAGLYNEQFF	TRBV3-1	NA	TRBD2	TRBJ2-1
TGTGCCAGCAGTTTACGGTTGCCTGAAGCTTTCTTT	CASSLRLPEAFF	TRBV12-3/TRBV12-4	NA	NA	TRBJ1-1
TGTGCCAGCAGCTATAACCTCCGACTGCACACCGGGGAGCTGTTTTTT	CASSYNLRLHTGELFF	TRBV6-5	few	NA	TRBJ2-2
TGCGCCAGCAGAAACGGAGCTCCTGACTCGGGAGAGCAGTACTTC	CASRNGAPDSGEQYF	TRBV5-1	NA	NA	TRBJ2-7
TGCGCCAGCAGCCAAGTGGAGTTTAGCTCGTATGGGGAGCAGTACTTC	CASSQVEFSSYGEQYF	TRBV4-1	few	NA	TRBJ2-7
TGCAGCGGAAGGACAGGGCCGAACTATGGCTACACCTTC	CSGRTGPNYGYTF	TRBV29-1	NA	TRBD1	TRBJ1-2
TGTGCCAGCAGCTTAACCCCATACACCGGGGAGCTGTTTTTT	CASSLTPYTGELFF	TRBV7-3	NA	NA	TRBJ2-2
TGTGCCATCAGTGAGTCGACGGGCGTGGGAGCGGAGACCCAGTACTTC	CAISESTGVGAETQYF	TRBV10-3	few	NA	TRBJ2-5
TGTGCCACCACCGGGGCGGGGGGCACCTACAATGAGCAGTTCTTC	CATTGAGGTYNEQFF	TRBV6-1	few	TRBD2	TRBJ2-1
TGTGCCAGCAGTGAAAGGGGACAGGGAGCGTACGAGCAGTACTTC	CASSERGQGAYEQYF	TRBV25-1	NA	TRBD1	TRBJ2-7
TGCAGCGTCTCGCGGGGGTCGGGGAATGAGCAGTTCTTC	CSVSRGSGNEQFF	TRBV29-1	few	TRBD2	TRBJ2-1
TGTGCCAGCAGTCGAGAGGGACAGGGCAGCGGGAATGAGCAGTTCTTC	CASSREGQGSGNEQFF	TRBV12-3/TRBV12-4	few	TRBD1	TRBJ2-1
TGTGCCAGCAGCTTAACCTCTAGGGGATCACCCCTCCACTTT	CASSLTSRGSPLHF	TRBV7-8	NA	NA	TRBJ1-6
TGTGCCAGCAGTTTCATGGGGACTCCCTACGAGCAGTACTTC	CASSFMGTPYEQYF	TRBV12-3/TRBV12-4	NA	NA	TRBJ2-7
TGCGCCAGCAGCCAAGAATCAGGGAGTTCACCCCTCCACTTT	CASSQESGSSPLHF	TRBV4-3	few	NA	TRBJ1-6
TGTGCCAGCAGGCGCAATCAAAATCAGCCCCAGCATTTT	CASRRNQNQPQHF	TRBV6-2/TRBV6-3	NA	NA	TRBJ1-5
TGTGCCATCAACGGGGGCCCGTCCTACAATGAGCAGTTCTTC	CAINGGPSYNEQFF	TRBV10-3	few	NA	TRBJ2-1
TGCAGTGCTAGCAACTCCGAGACAGGGTTAGCCAAAAACATTCAGTACTTC	CSASNSETGLAKNIQYF	TRBV20-1	NA	TRBD1	TRBJ2-4
TGTGCCAGCAGCGTAGGACTAGCGGGGGGCGGTGAGCAGTTCTTC	CASSVGLAGGGEQFF	TRBV9	NA	TRBD2	TRBJ2-1
TGTGCCAGCAGCCAAGGGTCGATGCACACTGAAGCTTTCTTT	CASSQGSMHTEAFF	TRBV7-9	few	NA	TRBJ1-1
TGTGCCAGCAGCCGACAGGGCCACACCGGGGAGCTGTTTTTT	CASSRQGHTGELFF	TRBV3-1	few	TRBD1	TRBJ2-2
TGTGCCAGCAGTATATTCTACGAGCAGTACTTC	CASSIFYEQYF	TRBV6-2/TRBV6-3	NA	NA	TRBJ2-7